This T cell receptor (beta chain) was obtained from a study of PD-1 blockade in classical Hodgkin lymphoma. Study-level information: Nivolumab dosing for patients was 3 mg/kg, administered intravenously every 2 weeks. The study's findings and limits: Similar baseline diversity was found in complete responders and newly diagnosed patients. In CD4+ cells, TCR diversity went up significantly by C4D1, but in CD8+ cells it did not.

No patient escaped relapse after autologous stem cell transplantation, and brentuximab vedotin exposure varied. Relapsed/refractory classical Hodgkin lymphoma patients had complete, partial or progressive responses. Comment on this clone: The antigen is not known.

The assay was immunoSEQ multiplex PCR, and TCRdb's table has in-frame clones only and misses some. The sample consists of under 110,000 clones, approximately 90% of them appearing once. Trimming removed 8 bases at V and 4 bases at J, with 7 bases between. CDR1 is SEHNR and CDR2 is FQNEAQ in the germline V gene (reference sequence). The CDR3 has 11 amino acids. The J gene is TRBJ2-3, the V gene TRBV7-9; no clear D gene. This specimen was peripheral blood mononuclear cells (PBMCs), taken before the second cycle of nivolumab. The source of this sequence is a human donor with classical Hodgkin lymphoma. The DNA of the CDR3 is TGTGCCAGCGATCGGGCAGATACGCAGTATTTT. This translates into CASDRADTQYF.